The clone carrying this T cell receptor beta chain appeared many times. Preparation of the TCRbeta library was carried out with unique molecular identifiers. Via MiXCR, TCRdb re-called the PCR reads, giving one row per CDR3 protein. The sample carries 120,000 or so distinct CDR3 sequences, approximately 10% recorded once. This record comes from a study of T-cell reconstitution after alpha-beta-depleted transplantation in children. V lost 5 bases to trimming and J lost 0 bases; unmatched junction nucleotides: 1. The germline V gene has CDR1 SNHLY and CDR2 FYNNEI. The length of the CDR3 is 14 residues. The origin of this receptor is a human donor who donated a stem cell graft to a child with acute lymphoblastic leukemia. This chain connects TRBV2 to TRBJ1-3; 7 positions agree with TRBD1. Sequencing was performed on PBMCs from the stem cell graft donor, taken from the stem cell graft. The CDR3 DNA reads TGTGCCAGCAGTTGGGACAGCTCTGGAAACACCATATATTTT. Its protein is CASSWDSSGNTIYF.